This T cell receptor (beta chain) is drawn from a study of T cells in Graves' hyperthyroidism and ophthalmopathy. About the study: Peripheral blood was drawn at first diagnosis, prior to all treatment.

Using RNA transcripts as the source, TCR beta CDR3 regions were amplified. Initially, a first-round RT-PCR of the TCR CDR3 employed the HTBI primer set. Via MiXCR, TCRdb re-called the multiplex PCR reads, giving one row per CDR3 protein. Of roughly 500,000 distinct CDR3 sequences listed, roughly a sixth were seen once; the top ten hold roughly 29%. Study observations and caveats: Most thyroid clonotypes expanded above 0.001 appeared in blood too.

This CDR3 region has 17 residues. V shed 2 bases, J shed 3 bases, and the junction held 10 bases outside the gene matches. Per the germline V gene, CDR1 is SGDLS and CDR2 is YYNGEE. PBMCs stemmed from approximately 10 ml fresh peripheral blood. Ten or more counts support this clonotype. Its antigen is unidentified. This sequence joins TRBV9 and TRBJ2-3; TRBD1 aligns across 9 bases. The TCR was taken from a woman aged 30 to 39 with Graves' ophthalmopathy. The sample was blood. The CDR3 here is CASSVHRGQGTTDTQYF. The CDR3 bases are TGTGCCAGCAGCGTCCACCGGGGACAGGGTACGACAGATACGCAGTATTTT.